This T cell receptor beta chain was retrieved from a study of blood T cell repertoires in COVID-19. The overall study: Both acute and convalescent COVID-19 samples were obtained from the United States, Italy and Spain. T cells, B-cell-depleted T cells, or PBMCs provided the cDNA or gDNA that served as material.

The germline V gene encodes CDR1 SGDLS and CDR2 YYNGEE. The CDR3 extends over 15 amino acids. V was clipped by 0 bases and J by 0 bases, with 8 bases between them. As handled by the study authors: Nucleated cell number was recorded as an estimate derived from reference gene primer amplification. Data came from immunoSEQ multiplex PCR; TCRdb stores just in-frame clones and leaves some out. D and trimming were read from the DNA, whereas the V and J calls and clone size are those reported in that table. The data show 250,000 or so clones, around 86% seen once. The sample holds one count of this clone. The genes are TRBV9 and TRBJ2-3, with D possibly matching TRBD1 (6 bases). Sequenced sample: peripheral blood. This receptor was identified in a man in his thirties or forties who had recovered from COVID-19. CDR3 DNA: TGTGCCAGCAGCGTAGGTGGGGGCAGCACAGATACGCAGTATTTT. Protein product: CASSVGGGSTDTQYF. The full variable domain, in which reference TRBV9 and TRBJ2-3 provide the parts outside the CDR3, is DSGVTQTPKHLITATGQRVTLRCSPRSGDLSVYWYQQSLDQGLQFLIQYYNGEERAKGNILERFSAQQFPDLHSELNLSSLELGDSALYFCASSVGGGSTDTQYFGPGTRLTVL.